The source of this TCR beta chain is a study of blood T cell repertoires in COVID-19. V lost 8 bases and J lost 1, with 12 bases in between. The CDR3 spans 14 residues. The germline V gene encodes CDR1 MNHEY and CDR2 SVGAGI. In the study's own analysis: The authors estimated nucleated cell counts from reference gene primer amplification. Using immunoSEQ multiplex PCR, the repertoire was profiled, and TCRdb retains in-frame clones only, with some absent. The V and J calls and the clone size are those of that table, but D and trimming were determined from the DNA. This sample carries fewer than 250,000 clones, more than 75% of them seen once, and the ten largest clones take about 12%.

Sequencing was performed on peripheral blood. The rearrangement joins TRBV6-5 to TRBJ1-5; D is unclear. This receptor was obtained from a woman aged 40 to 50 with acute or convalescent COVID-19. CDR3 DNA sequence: TGTGCCAGCGACTATGGAATAAGCAATCAGCCCCAGCATTTT. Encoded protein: CASDYGISNQPQHF.